This T cell receptor (beta chain) was obtained from a study of T cells in localized non-small cell lung cancer. Points from the study as a whole: Sequencing was restricted to one tumor region; therefore, heterogeneity remains possible.

This CDR3 contains 15 residues. Trimming at V came to 2 bases and at J to 2 bases, leaving 5 bases not matched to a gene. Looked up from germline, CDR1 is MNHEY and CDR2 is SVGAGI. The repertoire was sequenced with immunoSEQ multiplex PCR; TCRdb's copy has only in-frame clones and lacks some. The sample contains 45,000 to 55,000 clones, 70% to 90% of which appear only once. Details on this clone: Its antigen is still unknown.

The J gene is TRBJ2-7, the V gene TRBV6-5, with 8 bases aligning to TRBD1. The material was peripheral blood, obtained before any cancer treatment. The clonotype comes from a male donor at least 60 years old with stage III squamous cell lung carcinoma. DNA for the CDR3: TGTGCCAGCAGTTACAGCGGACAGGGCGCCTACGAGCAGTACTTC. Translated: CASSYSGQGAYEQYF.